This TCR beta chain derives from a study of T cells after posttransplantation cyclophosphamide. Study results and limitations: Tissue-infiltrating T cells from skin or gut overlapped little with blood T cells. Later blood repertoires were often dominated by clones from the donor CD8+ memory compartment. TRB clonality was highly associated with recipient CMV seropositivity and reactivation.

CDR1 SGHRS and CDR2 YFSETQ come from the germline V gene. The CDR3 spans 16 residues. The method was immunoSEQ multiplex PCR; TCRdb's version includes in-frame clones alone and lacks a portion of them. The sample includes about 6,900 clones, roughly 79% of them seen just once. In its sample, this clone was seen a few times. Its specificity is unknown. Sequencing input: memory CD4+ T cells sorted from blood. The V and J genes are TRBV5-1 and TRBJ2-5; 7 bases fit TRBD2. The J call may be in error: the DNA end matches TRBJ2-7 better. The TCR originated in a woman aged 45-65 years in good health and a related stem cell transplant donor. CDR3: CASSLMSLGEGREQYF. CDR3 nucleotide sequence: TGCGCCAGCAGCTTAATGAGTTTGGGGGAGGGCCGCGAGCAGTACTTC.